The 10 T cell receptor beta chains below were found in one sample sequenced in a study of blood T cell repertoires in COVID-19. Method: immunoSEQ multiplex PCR; TCRdb's copy keeps in-frame clones and lacks some. The data contain 190,000 or so clones, around 82% of them singletons. The sequenced material came from peripheral blood. All receptors derive from a man aged 45-60 years with active or convalescent COVID-19.

The rearrangement links TRBV24-1 to TRBJ2-1, with 9 bases identical to TRBD1. CDR3 length: 15 residues. V trimming: 5 bases; J trimming: 4 bases; junction bases outside the gene matches: 5. CDR1 KGHDR and CDR2 SFDVKD come from the germline V gene. CDR3 sequence reads: CATSAGTGNYNEQFF. The CDR3 DNA reads as TGTGCCACCAGTGCGGGGACAGGGAATTACAATGAGCAGTTCTTC.

This clone appeared a few times. The chain links TRBV13 to TRBJ1-2; D not certain. The CDR3 is 15 amino acids. Germline CDR1 PRHDT, CDR2 FYEKMQ (reference sequence). V lost 0 bases and J 7 bases, leaving 15 bases between the germline ends. DNA of the CDR3: TGTGCCAGCAGCTTAGGCCTAATCCCAGGTATTGGCTACACCTTC. This sequence encodes CASSLGLIPGIGYTF.

This sequence joins TRBV19 and TRBJ2-5, with TRBD1 identical over 10 bases. Germline V gene lookup returns CDR1 LNHDA and CDR2 SQIVND (reference sequence). CDR3 length: 16 residues. V dropped 3 bases and J dropped 1; count of bases not matched to a gene: 5. This CDR3 reads CASSMGQGLGQETQYF. CDR3 nucleotide sequence: TGTGCCAGTAGTATGGGACAGGGGTTAGGCCAAGAGACCCAGTACTTC. The full variable domain, in which reference TRBV19 and TRBJ2-5 provide the parts outside the CDR3, is DGGITQSPKYLFRKEGQNVTLSCEQNLNHDAMYWYRQDPGQGLRLIYYSQIVNDFQKGDIAEGYSVSREKKESFPLTVTSAQKNPTAFYLCASSMGQGLGQETQYFGPGTRLLVL.

The genes are TRBV7-8 and TRBJ2-1, with D unresolved. Trimming took 5 bases from V and 6 from J, leaving 8 bases between them. In germline, CDR1 is SGHVS, CDR2 FQNEAQ. The CDR3 spans 12 residues. The CDR3 loop reads CASSLQSNEQFF. CDR3 sequence (DNA): TGTGCCAGCAGCCTACAGAGCAATGAGCAGTTCTTC.

V and J are TRBV19 and TRBJ1-2, with D possibly TRBD1 on 5 matching bases. The V and J ends lost 8 bases and 5 bases respectively, with 15 bases between them. Germline V lookup: CDR1 LNHDA, CDR2 SQIVND (reference sequence). The CDR3 contains 13 residues. The CDR3: CASAPQDGYGYTF. CDR3 DNA: TGTGCCAGTGCACCACAGGACGGGTATGGCTACACCTTC.

This chain uses TRBV6-5 with TRBJ2-7, with a possible D match to TRBD2 (6 bases). Germline assignment: CDR1 MNHEY and CDR2 SVGAGI. There are 16 residues in the CDR3. Trimming pared 4 bases from V and 4 bases from J, leaving 20 bases between. CDR3 sequence (DNA): TGTGCCAGCAGTTTAAAGCGGGTCACTGGGGGGTACGAGCAGTACTTC. Encoded protein: CASSLKRVTGGYEQYF.

V is TRBV2 and J is TRBJ2-2; D is perhaps TRBD2 (6 bases). Germline CDR1 reads SNHLY; CDR2 reads FYNNEI. V was shortened by 7 bases and J by 7 bases, with 13 bases between the two germline ends. The CDR3 is 13 residues long. Here the CDR3 reads CASTSTSSGELFF. CDR3 nucleotides: TGTGCCAGCACCAGTACTAGCAGCGGGGAGCTGTTTTTT.

The rearrangement links TRBV25-1 to TRBJ2-6, with 9 bases that match TRBD1. The CDR3 totals 16 residues. The junction had 4 bases not matched to a gene; V was cut back by 1 base and J by 6 bases. Germline V gives CDR1 MGHDK, CDR2 SYGVNS. DNA of the CDR3: TGTGCCAGCAGTGAATCCGGGACAGGGCAGGCCAACGTCCTGACTTTC. This translates into CASSESGTGQANVLTF.

This clone was detected once. This chain connects TRBV13 to TRBJ2-3; 9 nucleotides agree with TRBD1. This CDR3 is 16 amino acids long. Germline-derived CDR1 and CDR2 are PRHDT and FYEKMQ (reference sequence). Unmatched junction bases numbered 4, after V lost 1 base and J lost 2 bases. The CDR3 protein is CASSLAGTGFTDTQYF. The CDR3 DNA follows: TGTGCCAGCAGCTTAGCTGGGACAGGGTTCACAGATACGCAGTATTTT.

This chain links TRBV5-1 with TRBJ2-2, with 8 positions matching TRBD1. V was pared by 4 bases and J by 1 base, with 6 bases of the junction left unmatched. This CDR3 spans 16 amino acids. In germline, CDR1 is SGHRS, CDR2 YFSETQ. The CDR3 region is CASSPWTGMNTGELFF. DNA of the CDR3: TGCGCCAGCAGCCCCTGGACAGGGATGAACACCGGGGAGCTGTTTTTT.